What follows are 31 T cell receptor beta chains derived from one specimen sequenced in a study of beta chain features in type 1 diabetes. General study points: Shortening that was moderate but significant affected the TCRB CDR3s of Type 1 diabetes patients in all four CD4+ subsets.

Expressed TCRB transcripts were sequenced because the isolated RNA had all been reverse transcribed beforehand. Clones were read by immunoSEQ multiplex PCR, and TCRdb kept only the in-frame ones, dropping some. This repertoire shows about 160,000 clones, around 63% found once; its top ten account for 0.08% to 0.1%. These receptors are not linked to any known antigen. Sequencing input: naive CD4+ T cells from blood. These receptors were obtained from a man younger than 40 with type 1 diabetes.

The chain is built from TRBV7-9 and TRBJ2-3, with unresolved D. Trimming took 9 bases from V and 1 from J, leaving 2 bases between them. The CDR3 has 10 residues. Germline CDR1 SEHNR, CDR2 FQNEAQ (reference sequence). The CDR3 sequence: CARGTDTQYF. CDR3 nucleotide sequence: TGTGCCAGGGGCACAGATACGCAGTATTTT.

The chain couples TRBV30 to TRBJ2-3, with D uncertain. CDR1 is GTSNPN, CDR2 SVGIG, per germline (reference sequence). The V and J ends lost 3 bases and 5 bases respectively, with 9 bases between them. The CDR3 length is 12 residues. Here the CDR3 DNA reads TGTGCCTGGAGAAGACTCGAAGATACGCAGTATTTT. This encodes CAWRRLEDTQYF.

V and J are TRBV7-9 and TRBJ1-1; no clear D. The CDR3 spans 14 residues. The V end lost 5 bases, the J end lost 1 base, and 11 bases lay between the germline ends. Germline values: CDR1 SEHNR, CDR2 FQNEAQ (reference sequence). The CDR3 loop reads CASSVSGQNTEAFF. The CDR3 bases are TGTGCCAGCAGCGTATCCGGGCAGAACACTGAAGCTTTCTTT.

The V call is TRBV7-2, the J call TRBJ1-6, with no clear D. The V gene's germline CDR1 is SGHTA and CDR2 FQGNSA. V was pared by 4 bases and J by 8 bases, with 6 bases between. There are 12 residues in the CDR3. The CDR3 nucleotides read TGTGCCAGCAGCTCGACCTATTCACCCCTCCACTTT. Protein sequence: CASSSTYSPLHF. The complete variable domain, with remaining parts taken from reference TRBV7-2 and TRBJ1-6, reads GAGVSQSPSNKVTEKGKDVELRCDPISGHTALYWYRQSLGQGLEFLIYFQGNSAPDKSGLPSDRFSAERTGGSVSTLTIQRTQQEDSAVYLCASSSTYSPLHFGNGTRLTVT.

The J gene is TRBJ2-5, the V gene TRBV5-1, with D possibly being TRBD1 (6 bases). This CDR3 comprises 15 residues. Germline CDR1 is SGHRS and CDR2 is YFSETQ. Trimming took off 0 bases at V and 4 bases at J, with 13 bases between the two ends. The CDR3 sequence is CASSLVPGAIETQYF. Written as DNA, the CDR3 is TGCGCCAGCAGCTTGGTACCAGGGGCAATAGAGACCCAGTACTTC.

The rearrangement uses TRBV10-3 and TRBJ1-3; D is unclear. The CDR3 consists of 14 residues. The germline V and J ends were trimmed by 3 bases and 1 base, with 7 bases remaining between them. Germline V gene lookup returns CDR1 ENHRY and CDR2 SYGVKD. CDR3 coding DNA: TGTGCCATCAGTGACAGCAAATCTGGAAACACCATATATTTT. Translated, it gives CAISDSKSGNTIYF.

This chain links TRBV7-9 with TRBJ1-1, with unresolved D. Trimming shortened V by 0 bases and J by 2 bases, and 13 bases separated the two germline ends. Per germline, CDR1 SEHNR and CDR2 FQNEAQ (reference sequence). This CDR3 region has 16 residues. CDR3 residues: CASSLASGQGNTEAFF. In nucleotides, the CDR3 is TGTGCCAGCAGCTTAGCTAGTGGGCAAGGAAACACTGAAGCTTTCTTT.

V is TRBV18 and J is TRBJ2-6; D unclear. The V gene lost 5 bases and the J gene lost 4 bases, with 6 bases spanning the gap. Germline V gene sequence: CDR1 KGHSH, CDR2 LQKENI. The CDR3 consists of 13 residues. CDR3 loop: CASSSIGANVLTF. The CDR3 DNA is TGTGCCAGCTCATCCATCGGGGCCAACGTCCTGACTTTC.

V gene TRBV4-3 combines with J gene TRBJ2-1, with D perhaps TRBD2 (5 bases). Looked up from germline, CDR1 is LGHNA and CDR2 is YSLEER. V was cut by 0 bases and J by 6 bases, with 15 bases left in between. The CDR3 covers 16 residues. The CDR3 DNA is TGCGCCAGCAGCCAAGATGTGGGAGTAGCTTCCAATGAGCAGTTCTTC. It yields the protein CASSQDVGVASNEQFF.

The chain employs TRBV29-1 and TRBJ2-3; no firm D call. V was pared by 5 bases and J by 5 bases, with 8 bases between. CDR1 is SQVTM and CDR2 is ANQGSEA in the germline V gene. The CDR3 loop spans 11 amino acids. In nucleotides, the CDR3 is TGCAGCGTTCAATATGGAGATACGCAGTATTTT. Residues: CSVQYGDTQYF.

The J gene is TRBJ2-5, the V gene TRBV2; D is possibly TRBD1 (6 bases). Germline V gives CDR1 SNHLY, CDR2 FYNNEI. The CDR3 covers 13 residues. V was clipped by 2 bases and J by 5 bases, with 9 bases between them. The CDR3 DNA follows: TGTGCCAGCAGTGAATACAGGGCGGAGACCCAGTACTTC. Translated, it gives CASSEYRAETQYF.

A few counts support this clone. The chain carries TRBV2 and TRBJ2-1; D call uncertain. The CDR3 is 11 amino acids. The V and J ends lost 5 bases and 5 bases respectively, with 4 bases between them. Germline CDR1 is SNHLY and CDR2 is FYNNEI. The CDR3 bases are TGTGCCAGCAGTCAGGACAATGAGCAGTTCTTC. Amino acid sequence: CASSQDNEQFF.

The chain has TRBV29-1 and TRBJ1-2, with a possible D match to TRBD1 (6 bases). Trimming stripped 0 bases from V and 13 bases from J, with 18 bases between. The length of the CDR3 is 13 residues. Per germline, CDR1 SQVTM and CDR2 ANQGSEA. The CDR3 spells CSVEDLYGGLATF. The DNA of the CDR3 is TGCAGCGTTGAAGATCTTTATGGGGGGCTCGCCACCTTC.

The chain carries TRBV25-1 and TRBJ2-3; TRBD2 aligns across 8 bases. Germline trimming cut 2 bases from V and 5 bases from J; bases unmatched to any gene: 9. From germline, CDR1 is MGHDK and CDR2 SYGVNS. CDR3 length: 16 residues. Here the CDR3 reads CASSEMDMGLEDTQYF. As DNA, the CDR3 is TGTGCCAGCAGTGAAATGGACATGGGACTAGAAGATACGCAGTATTTT.

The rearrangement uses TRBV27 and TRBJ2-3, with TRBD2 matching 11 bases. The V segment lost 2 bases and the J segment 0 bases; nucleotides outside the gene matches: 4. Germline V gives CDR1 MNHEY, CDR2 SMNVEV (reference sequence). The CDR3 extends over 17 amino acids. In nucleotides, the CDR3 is TGTGCCAGCAGTTTAACTAGCGGGGGTGCTAGCACAGATACGCAGTATTTT. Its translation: CASSLTSGGASTDTQYF.

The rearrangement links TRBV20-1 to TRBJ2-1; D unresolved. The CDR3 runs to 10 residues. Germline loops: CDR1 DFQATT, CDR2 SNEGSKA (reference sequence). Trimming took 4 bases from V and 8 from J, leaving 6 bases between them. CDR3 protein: CSATEYEQFF. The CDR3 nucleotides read TGCAGTGCTACAGAGTATGAGCAGTTCTTC.

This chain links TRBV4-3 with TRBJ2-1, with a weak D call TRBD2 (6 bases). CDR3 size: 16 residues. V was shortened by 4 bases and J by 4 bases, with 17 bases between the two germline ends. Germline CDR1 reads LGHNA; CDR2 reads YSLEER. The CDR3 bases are TGCGCCAGCAGCCCTGAGTTCGGGACTCCTTACAATGAGCAGTTCTTC. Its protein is CASSPEFGTPYNEQFF.

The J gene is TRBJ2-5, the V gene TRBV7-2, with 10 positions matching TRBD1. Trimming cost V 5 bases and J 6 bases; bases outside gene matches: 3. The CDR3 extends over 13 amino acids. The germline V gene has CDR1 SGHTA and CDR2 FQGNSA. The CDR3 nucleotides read TGTGCCAGCAGCGGGGGACAGGGGCAGACCCAGTACTTC. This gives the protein CASSGGQGQTQYF.

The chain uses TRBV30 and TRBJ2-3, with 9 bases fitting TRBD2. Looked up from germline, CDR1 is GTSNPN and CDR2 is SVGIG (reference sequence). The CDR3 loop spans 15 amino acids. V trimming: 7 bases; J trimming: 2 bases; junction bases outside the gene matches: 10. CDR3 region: CASTATSGITDTQYF. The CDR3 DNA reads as TGTGCCTCCACTGCGACTAGCGGAATCACAGATACGCAGTATTTT. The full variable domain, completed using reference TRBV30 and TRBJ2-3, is SQTIHQWPATLVQPVGSPLSLECTVEGTSNPNLYWYRQAAGRGLQLLFYSVGIGQISSEVPQNLSASRPQDRQFILSSKKLLLSDSGFYLCASTATSGITDTQYFGPGTRLTVL.

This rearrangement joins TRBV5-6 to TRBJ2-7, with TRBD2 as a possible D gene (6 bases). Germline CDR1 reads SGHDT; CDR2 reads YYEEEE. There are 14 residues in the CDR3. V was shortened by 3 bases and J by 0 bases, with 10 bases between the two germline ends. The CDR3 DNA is TGTGCCAGCAGCTCGGGGGTCGGCTCCTACGAGCAGTACTTC. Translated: CASSSGVGSYEQYF. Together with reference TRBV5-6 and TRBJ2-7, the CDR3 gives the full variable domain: DAGVTQSPTHLIKTRGQQVTLRCSPKSGHDTVSWYQQALGQGPQFIFQYYEEEERQRGNFPDRFSGHQFPNYSSELNVNALLLGDSALYLCASSSGVGSYEQYFGPGTRLTVT.

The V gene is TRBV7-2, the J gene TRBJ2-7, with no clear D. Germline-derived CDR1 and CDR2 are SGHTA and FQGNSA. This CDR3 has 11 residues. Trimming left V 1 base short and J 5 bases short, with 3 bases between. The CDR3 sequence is CASSLGDEQYF. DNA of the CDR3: TGTGCCAGCAGCTTAGGGGACGAGCAGTACTTC.

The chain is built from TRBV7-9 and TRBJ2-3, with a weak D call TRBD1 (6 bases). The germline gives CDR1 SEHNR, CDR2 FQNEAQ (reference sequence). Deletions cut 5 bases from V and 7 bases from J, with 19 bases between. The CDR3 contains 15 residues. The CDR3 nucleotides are TGTGCCAGCAGCCCGGCAGGGGCAGTTGGGAATACGCAGTATTTT. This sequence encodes CASSPAGAVGNTQYF.

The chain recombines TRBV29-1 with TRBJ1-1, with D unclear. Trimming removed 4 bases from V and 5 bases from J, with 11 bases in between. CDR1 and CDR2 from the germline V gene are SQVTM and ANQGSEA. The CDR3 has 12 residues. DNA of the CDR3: TGCAGCGTTGGGGGATCGGAGACTGAAGCTTTCTTT. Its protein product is CSVGGSETEAFF.

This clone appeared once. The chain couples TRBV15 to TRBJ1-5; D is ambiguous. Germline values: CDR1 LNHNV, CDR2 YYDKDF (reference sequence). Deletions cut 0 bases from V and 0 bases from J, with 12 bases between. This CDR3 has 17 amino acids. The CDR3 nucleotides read TGTGCCACCAGCAGAGATCAAGGGCAGCTTAGCAATCAGCCCCAGCATTTT. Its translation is CATSRDQGQLSNQPQHF.

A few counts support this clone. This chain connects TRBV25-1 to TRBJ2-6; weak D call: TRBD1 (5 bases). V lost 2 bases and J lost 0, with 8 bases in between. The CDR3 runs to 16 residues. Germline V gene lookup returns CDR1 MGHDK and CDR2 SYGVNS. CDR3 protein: CASSERQFSGANVLTF. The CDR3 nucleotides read TGTGCCAGCAGTGAACGACAGTTCTCTGGGGCCAACGTCCTGACTTTC. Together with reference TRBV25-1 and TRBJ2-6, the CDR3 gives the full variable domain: EADIYQTPRYLVIGTGKKITLECSQTMGHDKMYWYQQDPGMELHLIHYSYGVNSTEKGDLSSESTVSRIRTEHFPLTLESARPSHTSQYLCASSERQFSGANVLTFGAGSRLTVL.

Written as DNA, the CDR3 is TGTGCCACCAGCAGAGATCGAGCAGGGCTTGGCTACACCTTC. Residues: CATSRDRAGLGYTF. The chain recombines TRBV15 with TRBJ1-2; D is perhaps TRBD1 (5 bases). This CDR3 contains 14 residues. Germline V gene data show CDR1 as LNHNV and CDR2 as YYDKDF (reference sequence). V lost 0 bases and J lost 7, with 12 bases in between.

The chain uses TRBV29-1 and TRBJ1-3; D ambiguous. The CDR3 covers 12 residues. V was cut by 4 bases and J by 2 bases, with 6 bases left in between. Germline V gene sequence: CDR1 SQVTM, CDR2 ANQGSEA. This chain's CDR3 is CSVALAGNTIYF. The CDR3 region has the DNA TGCAGCGTTGCCTTAGCTGGAAACACCATATATTTT.

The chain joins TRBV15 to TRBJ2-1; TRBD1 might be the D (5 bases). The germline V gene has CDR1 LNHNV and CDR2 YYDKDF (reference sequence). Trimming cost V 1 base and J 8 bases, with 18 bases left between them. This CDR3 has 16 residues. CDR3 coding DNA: TGTGCCACCAGCAGAGGGACAAGCCCCAGTAGCCATGAGCAGTTCTTC. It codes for CATSRGTSPSSHEQFF.

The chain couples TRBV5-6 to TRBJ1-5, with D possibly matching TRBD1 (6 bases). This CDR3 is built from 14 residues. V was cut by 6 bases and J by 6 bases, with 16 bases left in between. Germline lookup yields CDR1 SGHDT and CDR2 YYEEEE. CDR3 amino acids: CASTEGGSSQPQHF. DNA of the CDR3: TGTGCCAGCACCGAGGGGGGTTCGAGTCAGCCCCAGCATTTT.

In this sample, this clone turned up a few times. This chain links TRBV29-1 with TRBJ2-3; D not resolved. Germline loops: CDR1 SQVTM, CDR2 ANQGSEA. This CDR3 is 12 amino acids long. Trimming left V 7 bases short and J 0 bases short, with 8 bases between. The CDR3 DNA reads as TGCAGCGCCACTGGGAGCACAGATACGCAGTATTTT. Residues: CSATGSTDTQYF.

The CDR3 protein is CSAITGGSMEGQPQHF. DNA for the CDR3: TGCAGCGCCATAACAGGGGGGAGTATGGAAGGTCAGCCCCAGCATTTT. This chain uses TRBV29-1 with TRBJ1-5; TRBD1 agrees at 8 bases. The germline V gene has CDR1 SQVTM and CDR2 ANQGSEA. Trimming cost V 7 bases and J 6 bases; bases outside gene matches: 17. The CDR3 has 16 residues.